This entry lists 10 T cell receptor beta chains sequenced from one sample in a study of T-cell reconstitution after alpha-beta-depleted transplantation in children (dated by TCRdb to about 2016). The protocol used for the library was PCR. These reads were obtained on an Illumina HiSeq 2500. TCR library preparation used molecular barcoding, with unique molecular identifiers applied to normalize quantification of the TCRbeta repertoire. TCRdb reran the public reads through fastp at Q25 and MiXCR, keeping productive beta chains. Identical CDR3 protein sequences are pooled into one entry, listed with their most common genes and DNA. This sample has approximately 270,000 distinct CDR3 sequences in its table, and around 9.6% of those were observed once. 10% of the sample is held by the ten biggest clonotypes. The specimen was PBMCs from the stem cell graft donor, collected from the stem cell graft. These receptors were collected from a human donor who donated a stem cell graft to a child with SCID.

This clonotype has just a few counts. This chain joins TRBV7-2 and TRBJ2-1; 7 nucleotides align to TRBD1. Germline loops: CDR1 SGHTA, CDR2 FQGNSA. V lost 5 bases, J lost 1 base, and 5 bases stayed unmatched. The CDR3 is made up of 15 amino acids. CDR3 amino acids: CASSEDRVSYNEQFF. CDR3 DNA sequence: TGTGCCAGCAGCGAAGACAGGGTTTCCTACAATGAGCAGTTCTTC.

This clonotype came up many times. V gene TRBV5-5 combines with J gene TRBJ2-1; 9 positions agree with TRBD1. Trimming took 4 bases from V and 0 from J; bases not matched to a gene: 11. The CDR3 spans 18 residues. Germline V gives CDR1 SGHKS, CDR2 YYEKEE (reference sequence). CDR3 coding DNA: TGTGCCAGCAGCCTCGTCGGGACAGGGTTGGGCTCCTACAATGAGCAGTTCTTC. It translates to CASSLVGTGLGSYNEQFF.

This rearrangement joins TRBV25-1 to TRBJ2-2; TRBD1 matches at 7 bases. In germline, CDR1 is MGHDK, CDR2 SYGVNS. The CDR3 consists of 16 residues. The J segment lost 0 bases and the V segment lost 6 bases, leaving 7 bases of the junction unmatched. For the CDR3, the DNA is TGTGCCAGCAGCCTTAGGGGGCGGTCGAACACCGGGGAGCTGTTTTTT. It translates to CASSLRGRSNTGELFF.

This clonotype was seen at least ten times. The chain employs TRBV29-1 and TRBJ1-1, with TRBD1 as a possible D gene (6 bases). This CDR3 comprises 12 residues. Germline lookup yields CDR1 SQVTM and CDR2 ANQGSEA. The V gene lost 7 bases and the J gene lost 5 bases, with 14 bases spanning the gap. The CDR3 sequence: CSGGGRWTEAFF. As DNA, the CDR3 is TGCAGCGGTGGGGGGCGGTGGACTGAAGCTTTCTTT. Looking up the rest from reference TRBV29-1 and TRBJ1-1 gives the full variable domain: SAVISQKPSRDICQRGTSLTIQCQVDSQVTMMFWYRQQPGQSLTLIATANQGSEATYESGFVIDKFPISRPNLTFSTLTVSNMSPEDSSIYLCSGGGRWTEAFFGQGTRLTVV.

This clonotype was detected only a few times. The genes are TRBV5-1 and TRBJ2-1; the D is unclear. The CDR3 extends over 18 amino acids. Between the trimmed V and J ends, which lost 3 bases and 2 bases, there was a span of 21 bases. Per germline, CDR1 SGHRS and CDR2 YFSETQ. Here the CDR3 reads CASSSYSGPSGTYNEQFF. The CDR3 nucleotides read TGCGCCAGCAGCTCGTATTCCGGGCCCAGTGGTACCTACAATGAGCAGTTCTTC.

Worth noting for this clonotype: The junction differs from germline at one of its ends, possibly a read error. The chain employs TRBV6-6 and TRBJ1-1; tentatively, D is TRBD1 (6 bases). Per the germline V gene, CDR1 is MNHNY and CDR2 is SVGAGI (reference sequence). The CDR3 is 13 amino acids. CDR3 residues: CASSYSRGGEAFF. CDR3 DNA: TGTGCCAGCAGTTACTCCAGGGGAGGTGAAGCTTTTTTT.

This clonotype was observed a handful of times. The chain couples TRBV20-1 to TRBJ1-2, with a weak D call TRBD1 (6 bases). This CDR3 has 11 residues. Germline CDR1 and CDR2: DFQATT and SNEGSKA (reference sequence). The ends were cut back, 5 bases at V and 7 bases at J, with 11 bases in the middle. DNA for the CDR3: TGCAGTGCTTACAGGGACTCTGGCTACACCTTC. It yields the protein CSAYRDSGYTF.

This clonotype turned up a few times. This chain joins TRBV4-1 and TRBJ2-1, with TRBD2 as a possible D gene (6 bases). The germline V and J ends were trimmed by 2 bases and 2 bases, with 19 bases remaining between them. The CDR3 sequence is 18 residues long. Germline V lookup: CDR1 MGHRA, CDR2 YSYEKL. The chain's CDR3 is CASSQWLARTVAYNEQFF. CDR3 DNA: TGCGCCAGCAGCCAATGGCTAGCGAGGACTGTGGCCTACAATGAGCAGTTCTTC.

This clonotype has just a few counts. The chain employs TRBV20-1 and TRBJ2-5; a possible D gene is TRBD2 (6 bases). The germline V gene has CDR1 DFQATT and CDR2 SNEGSKA (reference sequence). Trimming removed 0 bases from V and 4 bases from J, with 15 bases in between. The CDR3 is 15 residues long. The CDR3 protein is CSARDGDSTRETQYF. DNA of the CDR3: TGCAGTGCTAGAGATGGGGACTCTACGAGAGAGACCCAGTACTTC.

V is TRBV6-5 and J is TRBJ1-3, with D tentatively TRBD1 (5 bases). Germline-derived CDR1 and CDR2 are MNHEY and SVGAGI. This CDR3 region has 14 residues. Trimming took 2 bases from V and 3 from J, leaving 8 bases between them. In nucleotides, the CDR3 is TGTGCCAGCAGTTACGAGGGGATTGGAAACACCATATATTTT. This gives the protein CASSYEGIGNTIYF.